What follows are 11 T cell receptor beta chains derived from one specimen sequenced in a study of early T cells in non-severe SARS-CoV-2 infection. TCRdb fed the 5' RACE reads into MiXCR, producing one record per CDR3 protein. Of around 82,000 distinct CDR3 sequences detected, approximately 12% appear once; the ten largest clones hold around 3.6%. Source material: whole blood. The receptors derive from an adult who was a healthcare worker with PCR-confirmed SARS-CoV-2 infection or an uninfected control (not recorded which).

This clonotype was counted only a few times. The CDR3 DNA reads as TGTGCCAGCTCACCAGGGGCCAGCAATCAGCCCCAGCATTTT. This gives the protein CASSPGASNQPQHF. The rearrangement uses TRBV18 and TRBJ1-5; a weak D match, TRBD1 (5 bases). V was clipped by 2 bases and J by 1 base, with 6 bases between them. The CDR3 is made up of 14 amino acids. Germline loops: CDR1 KGHSH, CDR2 LQKENI.

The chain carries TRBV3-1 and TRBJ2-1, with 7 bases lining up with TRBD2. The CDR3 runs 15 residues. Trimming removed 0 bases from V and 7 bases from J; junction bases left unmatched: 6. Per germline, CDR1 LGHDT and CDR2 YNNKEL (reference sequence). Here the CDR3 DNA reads TGTGCCAGCAGCCAAGATCGGAGACTAGCAAATGAGCAGTTCTTC. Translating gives CASSQDRRLANEQFF.

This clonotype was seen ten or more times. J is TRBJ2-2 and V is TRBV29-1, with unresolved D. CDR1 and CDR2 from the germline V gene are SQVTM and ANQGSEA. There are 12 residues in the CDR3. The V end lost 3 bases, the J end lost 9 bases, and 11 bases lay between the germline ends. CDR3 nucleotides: TGCAGCGTTGACCCGGGTCGTCGGGAGCTGTTTTTT. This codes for CSVDPGRRELFF.

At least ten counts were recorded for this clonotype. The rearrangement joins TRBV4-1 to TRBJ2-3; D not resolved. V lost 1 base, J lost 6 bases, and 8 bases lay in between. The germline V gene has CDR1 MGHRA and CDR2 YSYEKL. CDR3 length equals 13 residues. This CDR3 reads CASSQVPVDTQYF. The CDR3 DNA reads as TGCGCCAGCAGCCAAGTGCCGGTGGATACGCAGTATTTT.

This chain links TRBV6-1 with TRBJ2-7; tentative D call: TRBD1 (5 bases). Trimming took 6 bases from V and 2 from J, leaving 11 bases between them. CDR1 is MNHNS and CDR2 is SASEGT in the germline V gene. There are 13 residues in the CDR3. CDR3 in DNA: TGTGCCAGCAGAGGACGGACACCCTACGAGCAGTACTTC. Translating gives CASRGRTPYEQYF.

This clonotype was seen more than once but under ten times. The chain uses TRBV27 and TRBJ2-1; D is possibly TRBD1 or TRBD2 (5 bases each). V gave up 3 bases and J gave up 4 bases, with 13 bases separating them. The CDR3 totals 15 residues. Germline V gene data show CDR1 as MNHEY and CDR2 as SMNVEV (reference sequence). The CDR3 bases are TGTGCCAGCAGTTTGGCCGTGGGACCTTACAATGAGCAGTTCTTC. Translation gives CASSLAVGPYNEQFF.

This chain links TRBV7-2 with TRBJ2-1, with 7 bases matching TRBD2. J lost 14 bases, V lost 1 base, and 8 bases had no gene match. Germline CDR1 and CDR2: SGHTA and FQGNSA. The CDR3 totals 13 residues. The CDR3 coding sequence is TGTGCCAGCAGCTTAGTTGAGGGAGGGAGGGAGTTCTTC. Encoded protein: CASSLVEGGREFF. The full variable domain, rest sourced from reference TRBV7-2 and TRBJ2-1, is GAGVSQSPSNKVTEKGKDVELRCDPISGHTALYWYRQSLGQGLEFLIYFQGNSAPDKSGLPSDRFSAERTGGSVSTLTIQRTQQEDSAVYLCASSLVEGGREFFGPGTRLTVL.

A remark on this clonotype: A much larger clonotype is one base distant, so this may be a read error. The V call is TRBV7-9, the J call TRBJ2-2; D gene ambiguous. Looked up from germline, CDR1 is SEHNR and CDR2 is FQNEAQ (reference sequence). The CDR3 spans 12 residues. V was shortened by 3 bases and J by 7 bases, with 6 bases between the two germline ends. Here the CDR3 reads CASSFYSGELFF. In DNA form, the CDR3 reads TGTGCCAGCAGCTTTTACAGCGGGGAGCTGTTTTTT.

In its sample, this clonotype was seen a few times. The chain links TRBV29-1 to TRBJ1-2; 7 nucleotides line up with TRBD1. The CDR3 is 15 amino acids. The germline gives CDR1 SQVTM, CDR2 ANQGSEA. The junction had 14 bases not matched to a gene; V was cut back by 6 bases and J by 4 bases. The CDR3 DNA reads TGCAGCGTCCGGAACCGGGAGGGGGCGGGCTATGGCTACACCTTC. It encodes CSVRNREGAGYGYTF.

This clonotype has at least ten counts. CDR3 coding DNA: TGTGCCAGCAGCCAACCGGGACTAGCGTACCAAGAGACCCAGTACTTC. Translating gives CASSQPGLAYQETQYF. This sequence joins TRBV7-6 and TRBJ2-5; 10 bases are a match to TRBD2. Germline CDR1 is SGHVS and CDR2 is FNYEAQ. The trim removed 5 bases at V and 0 bases at J, leaving 6 bases unmatched. The CDR3 consists of 16 residues.

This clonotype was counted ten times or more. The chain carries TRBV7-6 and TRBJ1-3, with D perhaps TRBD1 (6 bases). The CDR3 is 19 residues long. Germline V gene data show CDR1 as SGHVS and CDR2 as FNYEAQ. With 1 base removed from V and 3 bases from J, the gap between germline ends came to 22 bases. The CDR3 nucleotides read TGTGCCAGCAGCTTAGGAGGCCCAGGGGCTCTCCGGGGTGGAAACACCATATATTTT. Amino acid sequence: CASSLGGPGALRGGNTIYF.